This T cell receptor (beta chain) was obtained from a study of blood T cell repertoires in COVID-19. This table comes from immunoSEQ multiplex PCR, and its TCRdb copy is limited to in-frame clones, with some not included. The sample has a few hundred thousand clones; 75% to 90% are singletons. The sample taken for sequencing was peripheral blood. The TCR comes from a woman between 18 and 29 years old with acute or convalescent COVID-19.

CDR3 region: CATNRGGNTGELFF. CDR3 nucleotides: TGTGCCACGAACAGGGGGGGGAACACCGGGGAGCTGTTTTTT. V is TRBV10-3 and J is TRBJ2-2, with D perhaps matching TRBD1 (8 bases). The germline gives CDR1 ENHRY, CDR2 SYGVKD. Trimming took 10 bases from V and 1 from J, leaving 13 bases between them. The CDR3 spans 14 residues.